Given below is one TCR beta chain in context. This sample is part of a study of blood T cell repertoires in COVID-19. Germline CDR1 is SGDLS and CDR2 is YYNGEE. The CDR3 runs to 14 residues. V dropped 2 bases and J dropped 8 bases, with 14 bases sitting between them. Data came from immunoSEQ multiplex PCR; TCRdb stores just in-frame clones and leaves some out. Of roughly 220,000 clones in the sample, approximately 84% were seen once. The origin of this receptor is a man in his forties who had recovered from COVID-19. This chain uses TRBV9 with TRBJ1-3; TRBD1 is a possible D gene (5 bases). Sample: PBMCs or T cells enriched from blood (not recorded which). The CDR3: CASSVGTTGDTIYF. As DNA, the CDR3 is TGTGCCAGCAGCGTCGGGACTACTGGGGACACCATATATTTT.